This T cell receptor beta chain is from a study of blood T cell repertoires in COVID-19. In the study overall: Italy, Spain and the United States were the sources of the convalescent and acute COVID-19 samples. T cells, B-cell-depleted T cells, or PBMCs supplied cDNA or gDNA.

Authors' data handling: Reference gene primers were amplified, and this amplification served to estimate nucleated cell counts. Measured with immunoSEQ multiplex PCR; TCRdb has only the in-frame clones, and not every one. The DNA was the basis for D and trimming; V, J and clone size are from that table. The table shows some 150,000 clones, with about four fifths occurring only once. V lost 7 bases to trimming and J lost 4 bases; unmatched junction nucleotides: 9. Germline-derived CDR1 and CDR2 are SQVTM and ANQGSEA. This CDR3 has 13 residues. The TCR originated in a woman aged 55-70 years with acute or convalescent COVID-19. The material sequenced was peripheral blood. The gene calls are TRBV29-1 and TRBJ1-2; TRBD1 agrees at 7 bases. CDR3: CSGSTGVGYGYTF. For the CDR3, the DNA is TGCAGCGGGTCCACAGGGGTGGGCTATGGCTACACCTTC.